Listed below are T cell receptor beta chains from one sample, sequenced in a study of cytomegalovirus exposure and HLA in healthy donors. Libraries were prepared by immunoSEQ multiplex PCR; TCRdb keeps only in-frame clonotypes and omits some of them. The table lists roughly 98,000 clones, about 81% of them singletons. The sample was PBMCs. All receptors derive from a man aged 35 to 55 in good health and CMV-seronegative. CDR3s include the opening cysteine and the closing phenylalanine or tryptophan. D genes are given only for firm matches. The size field is filled for only some rows; it gives once, few, many or a size class.

size	D	V	J	DNA	CDR3
once	NA	TRBV5-1	TRBJ2-7	TGCGCCAGCAGCTTGAGGTTGCGGGACAGCTCCTACGAGCAGTACTTC	CASSLRLRDSSYEQYF
NA	NA	TRBV5-1	TRBJ1-4	TGCGCCAGCAGCCTCGGAGGAACTAATGAAAAACTGTTTTTT	CASSLGGTNEKLFF
NA	NA	TRBV10-2	TRBJ1-1	TGCGCCAGCATCGAGGGGGGGACTGAAGCTTTCTTT	CASIEGGTEAFF
few	TRBD1	TRBV18	TRBJ1-1	TGTGCCAGCTCCCTTACAGGGGACACTGAAGCTTTCTTT	CASSLTGDTEAFF
NA	TRBD2	TRBV27	TRBJ2-2	TGTGCCAGCAGTTTCGGGGGGTCCACTGGGGAGCTGTTTTTT	CASSFGGSTGELFF
NA	NA	TRBV28	TRBJ1-2	TGTGCCAGCAGTTTATTTCCAGGGGACGCTAACTATGGCTACACCTTC	CASSLFPGDANYGYTF
NA	TRBD2	TRBV7-6	TRBJ2-3	TGTGCCAGCAGCTTAGGTAGCGGGGGGCTCATCACAGATACGCAGTATTTT	CASSLGSGGLITDTQYF
NA	NA	TRBV4-1	TRBJ2-5	TGCGCCAGCAGCGTGGTGCAGGGGCAGAAAGAGACCCAGTACTTC	CASSVVQGQKETQYF
NA	NA	TRBV7-2	TRBJ2-2	TGTGCCAGCAGCTTGGGCAGAAACACCGGGGAGCTGTTTTTT	CASSLGRNTGELFF
NA	TRBD2	TRBV30	TRBJ2-3	TGTGCCTGGAGTGGTCTGGCGGGGGGTAGCACAGATACGCAGTATTTT	CAWSGLAGGSTDTQYF
NA	NA	TRBV7-8	TRBJ2-7	TGTGCCAGCAGCTTGGGTCCGGGACATAACTACGAGCAGTACTTC	CASSLGPGHNYEQYF
NA	NA	TRBV28	TRBJ2-7	TGTGCCAGCAGTTTATTCCGGGACGAGCAGTACTTC	CASSLFRDEQYF
NA	TRBD2	TRBV5-8	TRBJ2-1	TGTGCCAGCAGCCGGGGTGGGGGGGTGGACAATGAGCAGTTCTTC	CASSRGGGVDNEQFF
NA	NA	TRBV4-1	TRBJ1-5	TGCGCCAGCAGCCAAACACCAGGGGAACTTGAGCCCCAGCATTTT	CASSQTPGELEPQHF
NA	TRBD1	TRBV6-5	TRBJ2-2	TGTGCCAGCAGACGGGACAGCGTCACCGGGGAGCTGTTTTTT	CASRRDSVTGELFF
NA	NA	TRBV4-1	TRBJ2-5	TGCGCCAGCAGCCAAGGGATGGCGAGCGGGGAGACCCAGTACTTC	CASSQGMASGETQYF
NA	NA	TRBV29-1	TRBJ1-3	TGCAGCGTTTCACAGGGTCCTGGAAACACCATATATTTT	CSVSQGPGNTIYF
NA	NA	TRBV9	TRBJ2-7	TGTGCCAGCAGCGTAGGGAGCTCCTACGAGCAGTACTTC	CASSVGSSYEQYF
NA	TRBD1	TRBV7-8	TRBJ1-2	TGTGCCAGCAGCCTAGGGCGGGACAGGCCTAACTATGGCTACACCTTC	CASSLGRDRPNYGYTF
NA	TRBD1	TRBV14	TRBJ2-3	TGTGCCAGCAGCCAGTGGTCCGGGACAGGGGACTCAGATACGCAGTATTTT	CASSQWSGTGDSDTQYF
few	TRBD2	TRBV9	TRBJ2-1	TGTGCCAGCACCAGCGATAGCGGGGGATACAATGAGCAGTTCTTC	CASTSDSGGYNEQFF
NA	TRBD2	TRBV2	TRBJ2-5	TGTGCCAGCAGTGCCCTAGCGGGGGCAGAGACCCAGTACTTC	CASSALAGAETQYF
few	NA	TRBV6-5	TRBJ1-1	TGTGCCAGCAGTCTCGACAGAGCCGGAGAAGCTTTCTTT	CASSLDRAGEAFF
NA	TRBD2	TRBV9	TRBJ2-1	TGTGCCAGCAGCGTAGGTGGACTAGCGAATGAGCAGTTCTTC	CASSVGGLANEQFF
NA	NA	TRBV7-2	TRBJ1-6	TGTGCCAGCAGCGGAGGGAGTAATTCACCCCTCCACTTT	CASSGGSNSPLHF
NA	NA	TRBV7-2	TRBJ2-5	TGTGCCAGCAGCTTATCCCTACAAGAGACCCAGTACTTC	CASSLSLQETQYF
NA	NA	TRBV15	TRBJ2-7	TGTGCCACCAGCGGAGAGGGAGGCCGGTACGAGCAGTACTTC	CATSGEGGRYEQYF
NA	TRBD1	TRBV6-1	TRBJ2-1	TGTACTTCGGGGACAGGGGGTAATGAGCAGTTCTTC	CTSGTGGNEQFF
NA	TRBD1	TRBV28	TRBJ1-2	TGTGCCAGCAGTCCGAGGGACAGGTCTTTAGGCTACACCTTC	CASSPRDRSLGYTF
NA	NA	TRBV5-6	TRBJ2-1	TGTGCCAGCAGCTTGTCTACCTCACCTTCCTACAATGAGCAGTTCTTC	CASSLSTSPSYNEQFF
NA	TRBD2	TRBV6-1	TRBJ2-1	TGTGCCAGCAGTGAATGGGTTAGCGGGGGGGCCTCCAATGAGCAGTTCTTC	CASSEWVSGGASNEQFF
NA	NA	TRBV4-1	TRBJ1-1	TGCGCCAGCAGCCAAGAATCCGGCCAGGGTTCCAGGAGAGCTTTCTTT	CASSQESGQGSRRAFF
NA	TRBD2	TRBV7-9	TRBJ2-3	TGTGCCAGCAGCCCAGGACTAGCGGTTCGGACAGATACGCAGTATTTT	CASSPGLAVRTDTQYF
NA	NA	TRBV19	TRBJ1-2	TGTGCCACCAAATCCCCCCAGGGTATTTATGGCTACACCTTC	CATKSPQGIYGYTF
NA	NA	TRBV6-1	TRBJ1-3	TGTGCCAGCAGGAACAGGGATGGAAACACCATATATTTT	CASRNRDGNTIYF
NA	TRBD1	TRBV27	TRBJ2-3	TGTGCCAGCAGTTCGGGGACAGGGGAGGATACGCAGTATTTT	CASSSGTGEDTQYF
NA	NA	TRBV4-1	TRBJ1-6	TGCGCCAGCAGCCAAGACAGCTATAATTCACCCCTCCACTTT	CASSQDSYNSPLHF
NA	NA	TRBV28	TRBJ1-4	TGTGCCAGCAGGAACGGCGGGGGAGGTGAAAAACTGTTTTTT	CASRNGGGGEKLFF
NA	NA	TRBV2	TRBJ1-2	TGTGCCAGCAGCCCACAGGGTCTCGGGGGCTACACCTTC	CASSPQGLGGYTF
NA	NA	TRBV28	TRBJ2-7	TGTGCCAGCAGTTTAACTGACTTCACCTACGAGCAGTACTTC	CASSLTDFTYEQYF
NA	NA	TRBV5-1	TRBJ2-2	TGCGCCAGCAGCTCCAACAGCGGGGAGCTGTTTTTT	CASSSNSGELFF
NA	NA	TRBV18	TRBJ2-7	TGTGCCAGCTCACCAGGACTCCCACGGGCCTCCTACGAGCAGTACTTC	CASSPGLPRASYEQYF
once	NA	TRBV2	TRBJ2-4	TGTGCCAGCAGTGAACTGGCGGGGCTGATAGCCAAAAACATTCAGTACTTC	CASSELAGLIAKNIQYF
NA	TRBD2	TRBV27	TRBJ2-2	TGTGCCACCACTAGCGGGGGTCACGGGGAGCTGTTTTTT	CATTSGGHGELFF
NA	TRBD1	TRBV5-1	TRBJ2-7	TGCGCCAGCAGCTTGGCAGGACAGGTATACGAGCAGTACTTC	CASSLAGQVYEQYF
once	TRBD2	TRBV5-4	TRBJ2-7	TGTGCCAGCACCAACCGGGGGGGGTATACTTACGAGCAGTACTTC	CASTNRGGYTYEQYF
NA	NA	TRBV30	TRBJ1-4	TGTGCCTGGAGCGTCCTTTTGGGGGCAGGTGAAAAACTGTTTTTT	CAWSVLLGAGEKLFF
NA	NA	TRBV9	TRBJ2-1	TGTGCCAGCAGCGTCCAGGACTCCGGTTCCTACAATGAGCAGTTCTTC	CASSVQDSGSYNEQFF
NA	NA	TRBV19	TRBJ2-5	TGTGCCAGTAGAAATCCGCAAGAGACCCAGTACTTC	CASRNPQETQYF
NA	NA	TRBV27	TRBJ2-7	TGTGCCAGCAGTTTCGTGAGGGCTAGTGAGCAGTACTTC	CASSFVRASEQYF
NA	TRBD1	TRBV7-8	TRBJ2-7	TGTGCCAGCGGACCTAGGGTTGGCAGGGGGCTCTCCGACGAGCAGTACTTC	CASGPRVGRGLSDEQYF
NA	NA	TRBV25-1	TRBJ2-3	TGTGCCAGCAGTGGATACAGGGCAGATACGCAGTATTTT	CASSGYRADTQYF
NA	TRBD2	TRBV10-1	TRBJ2-3	TGCGCCAGCAGCGGGACTAGCCGCCCAGATACGCAGTATTTT	CASSGTSRPDTQYF
NA	NA	TRBV29-1	TRBJ1-2	TGCAGCGTTGACAGTTATGGCTACACCTTC	CSVDSYGYTF